These 31 T cell receptor beta chains came from one sample sequenced in a study of T cell clonotyping in hematopoietic cell transplantation. TCRdb keeps only in-frame clones here, not all; method: immunoSEQ multiplex PCR. The sample contains 6,000 or so clones, around nine tenths of which appear only once. The sequencing used peripheral blood mononuclear cells, collected 100 days after allogeneic stem cell transplant. The receptors here all came from a female patient in her 40s who had an allogeneic stem cell transplant from a related donor, so the T cells may come from the graft donor. Some clones in this sample may be carry-over from other donors' samples.

This sequence joins TRBV19 and TRBJ1-2; 9 bases agree with TRBD1. Germline V gives CDR1 LNHDA, CDR2 SQIVND (reference sequence). CDR3 length equals 16 residues. V shed 5 bases and J 3 bases; nucleotides not matched to a gene: 10. CDR3 region: CASSFRGQGRYYGYTF. The CDR3 bases are TGTGCCAGTAGTTTTCGAGGACAGGGGCGATACTATGGCTACACCTTC.

This clone was recorded once. This chain connects TRBV10-1 to TRBJ2-1, with 10 bases fitting TRBD2. CDR1 and CDR2 (germline): WNHNN, SYGVQD (reference sequence). After removal of 5 bases from V and 8 bases from J, the junction contained 15 bases not matched to a gene. This CDR3 comprises 17 residues. CDR3 DNA: TGCGCCAGCAGTTCAAGGACTAGCGGAGTCCGAGTTCATGAGCAGTTCTTC. Translating it yields CASSSRTSGVRVHEQFF.

The V and J genes are TRBV28 and TRBJ1-2, with 8 nucleotides matching TRBD1. The CDR3 is 14 amino acids. V shed 4 bases and J 2 bases; nucleotides not matched to a gene: 3. The germline CDR1 and CDR2 sequences are MDHEN and SYDVKM. The CDR3 DNA reads TGTGCCAGCAGTTCGACAGGGGCCAACTATGGCTACACCTTC. Amino acids: CASSSTGANYGYTF.

This clone appeared once. The chain links TRBV11-3 to TRBJ2-7, with 8 bases matching TRBD2. The CDR3 sequence is 14 residues long. CDR1 is SGHNT, CDR2 YENEEA, per germline. V dropped 2 bases and J dropped 2; count of bases not matched to a gene: 2. The CDR3 region has the DNA TGTGCCAGCAGCTTAAGACTAGCGCCCTACGAGCAGTACTTC. Amino acids: CASSLRLAPYEQYF.

The rearrangement joins TRBV6-6 to TRBJ2-7, with D perhaps TRBD1 (5 bases). Germline-derived CDR1 and CDR2 are MNHNY and SVGAGI (reference sequence). This CDR3 is 14 amino acids long. V lost 5 bases, J lost 0 bases, and 11 bases lay in between. CDR3 nucleotides: TGTGCCAGCAGTCAGACAGCGAGCTCCTACGAGCAGTACTTC. Translation: CASSQTASSYEQYF.

This sequence joins TRBV5-8 and TRBJ2-6; 7 bases are a match to TRBD1. V lost 10 bases to trimming and J lost 0 bases; unmatched junction nucleotides: 13. The CDR3 is 17 amino acids. Germline V gene data show CDR1 as SGHTS and CDR2 as YDEGEE. CDR3 bases: TGTGCCGGGGCATGGACAGGTACGGCCTCTGGGGCCAACGTCCTGACTTTC. This sequence encodes CAGAWTGTASGANVLTF.

The sample holds one count of this clone. The genes are TRBV6-5 and TRBJ2-7; D gene uncertain. V gave up 5 bases and J gave up 4 bases, with 12 bases separating them. The CDR3 loop spans 13 amino acids. CDR1 is MNHEY, CDR2 SVGAGI, per germline. The CDR3 DNA reads TGTGCCAGCAGTACAGCCTTGGGTTACGAGCAGTACTTC. This sequence encodes CASSTALGYEQYF.

This chain connects TRBV7-3 to TRBJ2-3; TRBD1 is a possible D gene (6 bases). V was pared by 1 base and J by 5 bases, with 10 bases between. In germline, CDR1 is SGHTA, CDR2 FQGTGA. The CDR3 length is 14 residues. CDR3 coding DNA: TGTGCCAGCAGCTTAAACACAGGGATAGATACGCAGTATTTT. Encoded protein: CASSLNTGIDTQYF.

This clone was found once. The chain carries TRBV11-2 and TRBJ1-1; tentatively, D is TRBD1 (5 bases). The ends were cut back, 0 bases at V and 0 bases at J, with 11 bases in the middle. Germline loops: CDR1 SGHAT, CDR2 FQNNGV. The CDR3 runs 16 residues. The CDR3 here is CASSLDGTLLNTEAFF. In nucleotides, the CDR3 is TGTGCCAGCAGCTTAGATGGGACGCTTCTGAACACTGAAGCTTTCTTT. Using reference TRBV11-2 and TRBJ1-1 for the parts outside the CDR3, the full variable domain is EAGVAQSPRYKIIEKRQSVAFWCNPISGHATLYWYQQILGQGPKLLIQFQNNGVVDDSQLPKDRFSAERLKGVDSTLKIQPAKLEDSAVYLCASSLDGTLLNTEAFFGQGTRLTVV.

The chain uses TRBV2 and TRBJ2-1; maybe TRBD1 (6 bases). Per germline, CDR1 SNHLY and CDR2 FYNNEI. The CDR3 sequence is 16 residues long. V was pared by 6 bases and J by 4 bases, with 19 bases between. CDR3 amino acids: CASSYAGTQFYNEQFF. The CDR3 DNA reads as TGTGCCAGCAGCTATGCTGGGACACAATTTTACAATGAGCAGTTCTTC.

V and J are TRBV30 and TRBJ2-3; 8 bases are shared with TRBD2. The CDR3 sequence is 15 residues long. V shed 5 bases, J shed 4 bases, and the junction held 11 bases outside the gene matches. The germline V gene encodes CDR1 GTSNPN and CDR2 SVGIG (reference sequence). The CDR3 loop is CAWGPGGGQSDTQYF. The CDR3 DNA is TGTGCCTGGGGCCCCGGGGGGGGGCAGTCAGATACGCAGTATTTT.

A single count supports this clone. This chain connects TRBV7-3 to TRBJ2-3, with 13 bases lining up with TRBD2. CDR3 size: 20 residues. V was pared by 4 bases and J by 1 base, with 14 bases of the junction left unmatched. Germline loops: CDR1 SGHTA, CDR2 FQGTGA. The CDR3 nucleotides are TGTGCCAGCAGCTGGGGGCCCGGGACTAGCGGGGCTTCGGGCACAGATACGCAGTATTTT. Amino acids: CASSWGPGTSGASGTDTQYF.

The chain couples TRBV14 to TRBJ1-4; D remains ambiguous. The V gene's germline CDR1 is SGHDN and CDR2 FVKESK. The CDR3 sequence is 17 residues long. Between the trimmed V and J ends, which lost 0 bases and 4 bases, there was a span of 15 bases. As DNA, the CDR3 is TGTGCCAGCAGCCAAGATAACTTGATTCGTAGTAATGAAAAACTGTTTTTT. Its protein is CASSQDNLIRSNEKLFF.

The V gene is TRBV28, the J gene TRBJ1-5; 7 bases match TRBD1. V trimming: 8 bases; J trimming: 2 bases; junction bases outside the gene matches: 6. The CDR3 contains 14 residues. Germline V gives CDR1 MDHEN, CDR2 SYDVKM. CDR3 sequence (DNA): TGTGCCAGCTACAGGGGAGAAGGCAATCAGCCCCAGCATTTT. Translating it yields CASYRGEGNQPQHF.

In this sample, this clone turned up a few times. This rearrangement joins TRBV23-1 to TRBJ1-5; TRBD1 is a possible D gene (6 bases). TRBV23-1 is annotated as an ORF whose role is uncertain. The germline V and J ends were trimmed by 4 bases and 3 bases, with 13 bases remaining between them. This CDR3 contains 15 residues. CDR3 sequence: CASSPTGQTNQPQHF. CDR3 DNA sequence: TGCGCCAGCAGTCCCACGGGACAAACCAATCAGCCCCAGCATTTT.

This clone was seen more than once but under ten times. V usage is TRBV5-1 and J usage is TRBJ2-7; perhaps D is TRBD1 or TRBD2 (5 bases each). Deletions cut 5 bases from V and 6 bases from J, with 21 bases between. The CDR3 runs 15 residues. Germline CDR1 is SGHRS and CDR2 is YFSETQ. Written as DNA, the CDR3 is TGCGCCAGCAGACTGACCACCGGGACCGCCGGCGAGCAGTACTTC. The encoded protein is CASRLTTGTAGEQYF.

The chain employs TRBV28 and TRBJ1-5; D perhaps matches TRBD1 (5 bases). The CDR3 covers 12 residues. Germline V gene sequence: CDR1 MDHEN, CDR2 SYDVKM. The CDR3 loop is CAGGGDNQPQHF. CDR3 DNA: TGTGCTGGGGGAGGGGACAATCAGCCCCAGCATTTT.

This chain links TRBV27 with TRBJ2-1, with 7 bases matching TRBD2. Germline CDR1 MNHEY, CDR2 SMNVEV (reference sequence). With V trimmed by 6 bases and J by 7 bases, 9 bases remained unmatched. CDR3 length: 14 residues. CDR3 coding DNA: TGTGCCAGCAGCCCCGGGACTATCTGGAATGAGCAGTTCTTC. The encoded protein is CASSPGTIWNEQFF.

The chain joins TRBV7-9 to TRBJ1-2, with TRBD1 as a possible D gene (5 bases). Germline V gene sequence: CDR1 SEHNR, CDR2 FQNEAQ (reference sequence). Trimming cost V 0 bases and J 12 bases, with 17 bases left between them. The CDR3 has 14 amino acids. CDR3 DNA sequence: TGTGCCAGCAGCTTAGCCCAGGCGGGGGGTCGACACACCTTC. This translates into CASSLAQAGGRHTF.

The J gene is TRBJ1-2, the V gene TRBV27; D ambiguous. With 5 bases removed from V and 4 bases from J, the gap between germline ends came to 11 bases. Germline-derived CDR1 and CDR2 are MNHEY and SMNVEV (reference sequence). This CDR3 spans 13 amino acids. CDR3 in DNA: TGTGCCAGCAGTCCCGCCGAGGCCTATGGCTACACCTTC. Amino acid sequence: CASSPAEAYGYTF.

The V and J genes are TRBV2 and TRBJ2-7; TRBD1 matches at 9 bases. V dropped 5 bases and J dropped 3; count of bases not matched to a gene: 8. The length of the CDR3 is 15 residues. The germline V gene encodes CDR1 SNHLY and CDR2 FYNNEI. The CDR3 DNA reads as TGTGCCAGCAGTCGACAGGGGGGCATCAACTACGAGCAGTACTTC. This encodes CASSRQGGINYEQYF.

This chain joins TRBV4-2 and TRBJ2-7; 12 nucleotides line up with TRBD2. CDR3 size: 16 residues. Germline V gives CDR1 LGHNA, CDR2 YNFKEQ. With V trimmed by 0 bases and J by 1 base, 1 base remained unmatched. The CDR3 spells CASSQDTSGRSYEQYF. The CDR3 bases are TGTGCCAGCAGCCAAGATACTAGCGGGAGGTCCTACGAGCAGTACTTC.

The rearrangement links TRBV5-4 to TRBJ2-1; maybe TRBD2 (5 bases). The V gene's germline CDR1 is SGHNT and CDR2 YYREEE (reference sequence). The CDR3 runs 16 residues. V was trimmed by 0 bases and J by 9 bases, leaving 19 bases between them. This CDR3 reads CASSLGGYGVEREQFF. In nucleotides, the CDR3 is TGTGCCAGCAGCTTGGGAGGGTACGGGGTCGAGCGTGAGCAGTTCTTC.

The chain carries TRBV9 and TRBJ2-2; D not resolved. The germline V and J ends were trimmed by 0 bases and 3 bases, with 6 bases remaining between them. Looked up from germline, CDR1 is SGDLS and CDR2 is YYNGEE. The CDR3 contains 14 residues. CDR3 amino acids: CASSVETDTGELFF. The CDR3 DNA reads TGTGCCAGCAGCGTAGAAACAGACACCGGGGAGCTGTTTTTT.

In its sample, this clone was seen once. The chain combines TRBV4-2 with TRBJ2-5; D ambiguous. With 0 bases removed from V and 5 bases from J, the gap between germline ends came to 16 bases. CDR1 LGHNA and CDR2 YNFKEQ come from the germline V gene. The CDR3 runs 16 residues. CDR3 sequence (DNA): TGTGCCAGCAGCCAAGAGGAAGGAAACCCACGGGAGACCCAGTACTTC. Protein product: CASSQEEGNPRETQYF.

V is TRBV7-3 and J is TRBJ2-2, with D perhaps given as TRBD1 or TRBD2 (6 bases each). The germline V and J ends were trimmed by 5 bases and 6 bases, with 19 bases remaining between them. The CDR3 length is 16 residues. Germline CDR1 is SGHTA and CDR2 is FQGTGA. For the CDR3, the DNA is TGTGCCAGCAGCCCTCAGGGGATCAGGGAGGCCGGGGAGCTGTTTTTT. Its translation: CASSPQGIREAGELFF.

This chain links TRBV2 with TRBJ2-1; possibly TRBD2 for D (6 bases). Germline-derived CDR1 and CDR2 are SNHLY and FYNNEI. Trimming removed 3 bases at V and 2 bases at J, with 14 bases between. CDR3 length equals 16 residues. CDR3 region: CASSEGGVAPYNEQFF. The CDR3 bases are TGTGCCAGCAGTGAGGGAGGCGTCGCGCCCTACAATGAGCAGTTCTTC.

V gene TRBV27 combines with J gene TRBJ2-1, with 8 bases fitting TRBD1. The CDR3 runs 14 residues. Germline V gives CDR1 MNHEY, CDR2 SMNVEV (reference sequence). V lost 7 bases, J lost 4 bases, and 6 bases stayed unmatched. This CDR3 reads CASNPTGVYNEQFF. The CDR3 DNA sequence: TGTGCCAGCAACCCGACAGGGGTTTACAATGAGCAGTTCTTC.

The chain couples TRBV5-4 to TRBJ1-2; a possible D gene is TRBD1 (6 bases). CDR1 is SGHNT and CDR2 is YYREEE in the germline V gene (reference sequence). There are 13 residues in the CDR3. Trimming left V 2 bases short and J 2 bases short, with 7 bases between. Written as DNA, the CDR3 is TGTGCCAGCAGCTTAGGACAGAACTATGGCTACACCTTC. Encoded protein: CASSLGQNYGYTF. The variable domain in full, completed from reference TRBV5-4 and TRBJ1-2, reads ETGVTQSPTHLIKTRGQQVTLRCSSQSGHNTVSWYQQALGQGPQFIFQYYREEENGRGNFPPRFSGLQFPNYSSELNVNALELDDSALYLCASSLGQNYGYTFGSGTRLTVV.

The chain has TRBV7-2 and TRBJ1-1; a weak D match, TRBD1 (6 bases). This CDR3 is 13 amino acids long. V lost 4 bases and J lost 8, with 14 bases in between. CDR1 is SGHTA, CDR2 FQGNSA, per germline. The CDR3 DNA reads as TGTGCCAGCAGCTCGGGCGCAGGACAGGAAGCTTTCTTT. Encoded protein: CASSSGAGQEAFF. The full variable domain, its missing parts supplied by reference TRBV7-2 and TRBJ1-1, is GAGVSQSPSNKVTEKGKDVELRCDPISGHTALYWYRQSLGQGLEFLIYFQGNSAPDKSGLPSDRFSAERTGGSVSTLTIQRTQQEDSAVYLCASSSGAGQEAFFGQGTRLTVV.

The chain employs TRBV28 and TRBJ1-2, with D possibly matching TRBD1 (6 bases). Germline CDR1 reads MDHEN; CDR2 reads SYDVKM. The CDR3 covers 13 residues. Trimming pared 5 bases from V and 3 bases from J, leaving 10 bases between. The CDR3: CASSINRDYGYTF. The CDR3 DNA reads as TGTGCCAGCAGTATAAACAGGGACTATGGCTACACCTTC.